This TCR beta chain was recorded in a study of OX40 agonist ivuxolimab in advanced cancers. Notes on the study in general: At doses 0.1 to 3.0 mg/kg, CD4+ and CD8+ clones expanded. Still undetermined is the antigen specificity of the expanded peripheral T cells.

With respect to this clone: As yet, its antigen is unknown.

If patients had autoimmune disease history or systemic immunosuppression, they were excluded. Researchers took blood at baseline, on cycle 4 day 1, and on cycle 7 day 1. Generated by immunoSEQ multiplex PCR, the TCRdb table keeps only in-frame clones and is missing some. The sample comprises under 70,000 clones, more than 85% of which are singletons, and 6% to 8% rests with the top ten. This CDR3 is built from 16 residues. Germline-derived CDR1 and CDR2 are SGHKS and YYEKEE (reference sequence). Trimming took 3 bases from V and 8 from J; bases not matched to a gene: 12. This receptor was obtained from an adult with an advanced solid tumor such as melanoma, head and neck, liver or kidney cancer. This rearrangement joins TRBV5-5 to TRBJ1-2; 11 positions agree with TRBD1. This specimen consisted of CD4+ or CD8+ T cells sorted from blood, obtained in a trial of the OX40 agonist ivuxolimab. This chain's CDR3 is CASSSPDRGLIWGYTF. The DNA for the CDR3 is TGTGCCAGCAGCTCCCCGGACAGGGGGCTGATTTGGGGCTACACCTTC.